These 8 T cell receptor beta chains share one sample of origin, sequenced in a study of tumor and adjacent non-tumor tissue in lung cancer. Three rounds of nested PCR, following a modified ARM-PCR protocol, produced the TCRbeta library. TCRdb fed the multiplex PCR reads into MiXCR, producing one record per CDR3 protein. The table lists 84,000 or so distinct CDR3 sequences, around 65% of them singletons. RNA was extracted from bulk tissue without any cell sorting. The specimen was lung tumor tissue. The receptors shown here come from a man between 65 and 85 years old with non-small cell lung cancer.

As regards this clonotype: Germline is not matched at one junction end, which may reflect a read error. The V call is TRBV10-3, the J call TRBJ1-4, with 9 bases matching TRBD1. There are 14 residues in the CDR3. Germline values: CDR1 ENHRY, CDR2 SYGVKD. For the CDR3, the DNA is TGTGCCATCAGCATGACAGGGGGGAGTGAAAAACTGGTTTTT. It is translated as CAISMTGGSEKLVF.

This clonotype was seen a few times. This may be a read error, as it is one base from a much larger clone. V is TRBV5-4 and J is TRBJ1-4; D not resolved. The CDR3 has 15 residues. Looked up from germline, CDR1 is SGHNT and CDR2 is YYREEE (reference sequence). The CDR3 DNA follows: TGTGCCAGCAGCTTGGGGGCAGGAACTATTGAAAAACTGTTTTTT. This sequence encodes CASSLGAGTIEKLFF.

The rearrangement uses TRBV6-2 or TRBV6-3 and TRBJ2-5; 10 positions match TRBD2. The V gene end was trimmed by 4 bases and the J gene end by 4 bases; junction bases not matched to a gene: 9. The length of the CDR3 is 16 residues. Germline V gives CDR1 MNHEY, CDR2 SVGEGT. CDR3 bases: TGTGCCAGCAGTTCAAGACTAGCGGGCTCAGGAGAGACCCAGTACTTC. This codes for CASSSRLAGSGETQYF.

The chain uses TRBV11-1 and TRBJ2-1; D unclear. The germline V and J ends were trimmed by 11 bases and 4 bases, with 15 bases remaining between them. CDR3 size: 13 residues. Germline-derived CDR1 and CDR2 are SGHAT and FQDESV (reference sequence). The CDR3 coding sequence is TGTGCCGCAGCCCCGATGGCATACAATGAGCAGTTCTTC. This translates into CAAAPMAYNEQFF.

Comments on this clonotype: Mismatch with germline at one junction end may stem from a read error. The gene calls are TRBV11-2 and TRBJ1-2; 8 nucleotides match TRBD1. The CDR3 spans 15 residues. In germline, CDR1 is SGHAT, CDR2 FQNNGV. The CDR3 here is CASSFSGHRGDGYTF. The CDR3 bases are TGTGCCAGTAGCTTTAGTGGCCACAGGGGGGATGGTTACACCTTC.

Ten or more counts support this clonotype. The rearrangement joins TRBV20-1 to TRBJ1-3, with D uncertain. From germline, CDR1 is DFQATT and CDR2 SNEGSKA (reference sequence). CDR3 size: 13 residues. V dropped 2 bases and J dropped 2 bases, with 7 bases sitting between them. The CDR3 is CSARTEAGNTIYF. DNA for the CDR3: TGCAGTGCTAGAACCGAGGCTGGAAACACCATATATTTT.

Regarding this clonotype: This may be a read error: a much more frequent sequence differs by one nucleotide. As DNA, the CDR3 is TGCAGTGCTAGAGATCTGCTAGCGGGAGGAAGTAAGCAGTTCTTC. Protein product: CSARDLLAGGSKQFF. J is TRBJ2-1 and V is TRBV20-1, with 11 bases fitting TRBD2. This CDR3 comprises 15 residues. The germline V gene has CDR1 DFQATT and CDR2 SNEGSKA (reference sequence). With 0 bases clipped from V and 11 bases from J, the junction kept 9 bases outside the gene matches.

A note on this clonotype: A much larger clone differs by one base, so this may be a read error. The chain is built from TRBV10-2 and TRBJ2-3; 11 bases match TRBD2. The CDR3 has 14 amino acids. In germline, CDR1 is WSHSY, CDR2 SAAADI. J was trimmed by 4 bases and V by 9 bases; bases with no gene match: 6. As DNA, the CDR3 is TGCGCCAGAAGTTCTAGCGGGAGGTCAGATACGCAGTATTTT. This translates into CARSSSGRSDTQYF.